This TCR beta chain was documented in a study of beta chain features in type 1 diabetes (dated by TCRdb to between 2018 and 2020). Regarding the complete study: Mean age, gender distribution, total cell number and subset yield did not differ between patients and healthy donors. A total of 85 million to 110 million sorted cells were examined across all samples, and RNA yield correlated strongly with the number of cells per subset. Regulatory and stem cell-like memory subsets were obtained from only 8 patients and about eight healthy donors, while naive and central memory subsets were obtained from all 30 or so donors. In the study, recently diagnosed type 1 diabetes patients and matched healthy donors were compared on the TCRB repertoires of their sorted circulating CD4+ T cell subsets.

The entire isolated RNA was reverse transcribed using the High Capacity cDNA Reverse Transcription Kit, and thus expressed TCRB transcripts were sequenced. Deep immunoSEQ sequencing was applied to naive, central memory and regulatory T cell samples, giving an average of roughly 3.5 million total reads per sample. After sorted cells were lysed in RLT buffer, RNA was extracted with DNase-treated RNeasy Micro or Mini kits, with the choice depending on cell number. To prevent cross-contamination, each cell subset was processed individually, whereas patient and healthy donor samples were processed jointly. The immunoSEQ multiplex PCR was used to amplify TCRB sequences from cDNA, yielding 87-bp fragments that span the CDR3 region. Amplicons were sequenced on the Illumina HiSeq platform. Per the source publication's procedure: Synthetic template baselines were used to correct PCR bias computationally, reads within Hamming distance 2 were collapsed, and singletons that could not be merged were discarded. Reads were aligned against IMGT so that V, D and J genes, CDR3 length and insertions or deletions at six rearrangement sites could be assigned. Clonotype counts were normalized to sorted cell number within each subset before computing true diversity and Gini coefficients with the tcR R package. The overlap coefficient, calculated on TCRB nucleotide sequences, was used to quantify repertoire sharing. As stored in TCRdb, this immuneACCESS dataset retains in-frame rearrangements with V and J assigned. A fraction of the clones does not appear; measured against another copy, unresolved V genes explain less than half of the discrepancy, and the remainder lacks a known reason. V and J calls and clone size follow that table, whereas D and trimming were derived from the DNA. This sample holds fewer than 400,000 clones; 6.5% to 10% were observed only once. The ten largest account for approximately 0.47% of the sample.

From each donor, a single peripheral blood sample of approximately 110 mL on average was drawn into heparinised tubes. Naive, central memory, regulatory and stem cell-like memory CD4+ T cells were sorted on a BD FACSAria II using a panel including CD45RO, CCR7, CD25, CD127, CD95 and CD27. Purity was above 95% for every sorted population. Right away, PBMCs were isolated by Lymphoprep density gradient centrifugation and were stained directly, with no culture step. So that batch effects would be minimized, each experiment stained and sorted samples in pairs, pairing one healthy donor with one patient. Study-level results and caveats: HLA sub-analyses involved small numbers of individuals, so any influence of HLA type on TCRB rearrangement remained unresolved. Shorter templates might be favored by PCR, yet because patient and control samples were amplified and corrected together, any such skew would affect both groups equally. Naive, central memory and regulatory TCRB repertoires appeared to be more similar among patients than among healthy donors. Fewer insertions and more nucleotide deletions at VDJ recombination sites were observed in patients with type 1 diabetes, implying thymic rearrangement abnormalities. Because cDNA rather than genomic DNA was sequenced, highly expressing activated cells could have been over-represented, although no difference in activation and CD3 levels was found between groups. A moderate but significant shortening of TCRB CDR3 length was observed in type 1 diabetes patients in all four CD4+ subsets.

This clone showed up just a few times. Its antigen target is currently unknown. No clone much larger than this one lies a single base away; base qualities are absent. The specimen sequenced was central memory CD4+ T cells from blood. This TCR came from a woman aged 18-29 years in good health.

Here is the DNA: TGTGCCAGTAGTTACCCGGGACAGAACTACGAGCAGTACTTC. Its product reads: CASSYPGQNYEQYF. This receptor chain uses TRBV19 and TRBJ2-7; 7 central bases correspond to TRBD1. Via the germline V gene (reference sequence), CDR1 is LNHDA and CDR2 SQIVND. Including cysteine and phenylalanine, the CDR3 has 14 amino acids. CDR3 DNA only is kept here, 42 bases in frame from base 1. Compared with germline, V lacks 5 bases and J lacks 3 bases; bases without a gene match: 7.